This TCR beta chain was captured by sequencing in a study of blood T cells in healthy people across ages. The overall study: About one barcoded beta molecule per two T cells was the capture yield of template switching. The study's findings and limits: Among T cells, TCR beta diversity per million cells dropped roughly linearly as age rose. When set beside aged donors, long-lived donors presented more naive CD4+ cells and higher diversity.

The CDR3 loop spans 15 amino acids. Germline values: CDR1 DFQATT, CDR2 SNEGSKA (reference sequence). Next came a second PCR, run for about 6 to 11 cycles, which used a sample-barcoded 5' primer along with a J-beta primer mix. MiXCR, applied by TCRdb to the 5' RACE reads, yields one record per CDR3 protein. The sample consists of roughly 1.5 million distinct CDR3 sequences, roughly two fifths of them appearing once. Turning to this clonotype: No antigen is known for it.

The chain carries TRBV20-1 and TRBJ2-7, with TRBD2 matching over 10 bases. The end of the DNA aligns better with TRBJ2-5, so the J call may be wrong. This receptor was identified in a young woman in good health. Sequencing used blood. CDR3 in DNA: TGCAGTGCTCGCGAACCTCTGACTAGCGGGGAGACCCAGTACTTC. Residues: CSAREPLTSGETQYF.